This T cell receptor beta chain was observed in a study of T cell responses to AZD1222 COVID-19 vaccine. Study details: Recipients boosted at about 4 weeks or about 12 weeks are pooled.

Sequencing used immunoSEQ multiplex PCR; TCRdb keeps in-frame clones, though not all of them. The table records some 71,000 clones, roughly 84% of them present only once. Findings and caveats of the study: Spike-specific TCRs gained breadth and depth after people received two AZD1222 doses. Repertoires were sampled only after the peak T cell response. Unmutated variant regions reportedly attract nearly half of all spike-specific TCRs.

The CDR3 is 18 amino acids. Looked up from germline, CDR1 is SGHRS and CDR2 is YFSETQ. With 7 bases clipped from V and 0 bases from J, the junction kept 13 bases outside the gene matches. This clone has a single count. The antigen remains undetermined. The sample was peripheral blood, taken on day 0 of AZD1222 vaccination. This clonotype originated in an adult in good health. The chain joins TRBV5-1 to TRBJ2-7, with 13 positions matching TRBD2. CDR3 in amino acids: CASGWSTSGGSSSYEQYF. The DNA of the CDR3 is TGCGCCAGCGGATGGTCGACTAGCGGGGGGTCGAGCTCCTACGAGCAGTACTTC.